A single TCR beta chain is shown here with its context. CDR1 and CDR2 from the germline V gene are SNHLY and FYNNEI. The J segment lost 6 bases and the V segment lost 11 bases, leaving 4 bases of the junction unmatched. The CDR3 has 12 residues. This entry is derived from a study of memory CD4+ T cells and cytomegalovirus serostatus. Whole-study context: Of the healthy Belgian adults, nine or ten were CMV seropositive and more than 20 seronegative.

Here immunoSEQ multiplex PCR was the method, and the copy in TCRdb shows in-frame clones only, minus some. The sample carries about 40,000 clones, around 78% recorded once. The sort gate was single viable CD3+CD4+CD8-CD45RO+ cells for memory CD4+ T cells. Sequencing input: memory CD4+ T cells from blood. This TCR was recovered from an adult in good health and CMV-seronegative. The chain has TRBV2 and TRBJ2-3; TRBD2 matches 11 bases. CDR3 protein: CAGGLADDTQYF. The CDR3 DNA reads as TGTGCCGGGGGACTAGCGGATGATACGCAGTATTTT.